This passage covers 18 T cell receptor beta chains from one sample sequenced in a study of blood T cell repertoires in COVID-19. Clones were sequenced by immunoSEQ multiplex PCR, and TCRdb holds only the in-frame ones, with some missing. The sample contains 80,000 to 95,000 clones, around 87% of which appear only once. Material: peripheral blood. The receptors shown here come from a human donor in a cohort sampled during active COVID-19.

The rearrangement joins TRBV4-2 to TRBJ2-2, with unresolved D. The CDR3 is 14 amino acids. Trimming shortened V by 0 bases and J by 6 bases, and 8 bases separated the two germline ends. Germline V gene lookup returns CDR1 LGHNA and CDR2 YNFKEQ. Here the CDR3 reads CASSQDVASGELFF. The CDR3 DNA sequence: TGTGCCAGCAGCCAAGATGTAGCTTCCGGGGAGCTGTTTTTT.

The V and J genes are TRBV3-1 (or the pseudogene TRBV3-2) and TRBJ2-1; D unresolved. The CDR3 length is 12 residues. CDR1 is LGHDT and CDR2 is YNNKEL in the germline V gene (reference sequence). The germline V and J ends were trimmed by 4 bases and 5 bases, with 6 bases remaining between them. The CDR3 coding sequence is TGTGCCAGCAGCCGTTTAGACAATGAGCAGTTCTTC. Translation: CASSRLDNEQFF.

CDR3 coding DNA: TGTGCCAGTAGTATTGGGGAACAGGGAAACTATGGCTACACCTTC. This encodes CASSIGEQGNYGYTF. The V call is TRBV19, the J call TRBJ1-2; D might be TRBD1 (6 bases). The germline V gene has CDR1 LNHDA and CDR2 SQIVND (reference sequence). Trimming removed 3 bases at V and 2 bases at J, with 13 bases between. The CDR3 is made up of 15 amino acids.

The chain links TRBV7-3 to TRBJ1-1, with no clear D. Germline-derived CDR1 and CDR2 are SGHTA and FQGTGA. V was trimmed by 5 bases and J by 6 bases, leaving 16 bases between them. This CDR3 contains 14 residues. The CDR3 DNA reads TGTGCCAGCAGCCAGACTGGAGGTAGAGCTGAAGCTTTCTTT. It is translated as CASSQTGGRAEAFF.

The chain has TRBV6-5 and TRBJ2-3; 9 nucleotides match TRBD2. V dropped 2 bases and J dropped 0; count of bases not matched to a gene: 3. Germline CDR1 reads MNHEY; CDR2 reads SVGAGI. CDR3 length equals 16 residues. The CDR3 DNA reads as TGTGCCAGCAGTTACCGGCGGGGGGGGAGCACAGATACGCAGTATTTT. Translating it yields CASSYRRGGSTDTQYF.

The V and J genes are TRBV30 and TRBJ2-3, with 8 positions matching TRBD2. V was clipped by 1 base and J by 1 base; unmatched bases: 7. Germline CDR1 reads GTSNPN; CDR2 reads SVGIG (reference sequence). CDR3 length: 16 residues. The CDR3 bases are TGTGCCTGGAGTGCGCAGCGGGGGTCGGGCACAGATACGCAGTATTTT. This encodes CAWSAQRGSGTDTQYF.

This rearrangement joins TRBV4-1 to TRBJ2-7, with D possibly matching TRBD1 (5 bases). From germline, CDR1 is MGHRA and CDR2 YSYEKL. V dropped 0 bases and J dropped 2 bases, with 14 bases sitting between them. The length of the CDR3 is 16 residues. The CDR3 bases are TGCGCCAGCAGCCAAGAGGGGCGCGGCAGGGCCTACGAGCAGTACTTC. This codes for CASSQEGRGRAYEQYF.

The rearrangement links TRBV5-1 to TRBJ1-4, with 7 positions matching TRBD1. V was pared by 0 bases and J by 5 bases, with 4 bases of the junction left unmatched. The CDR3 is 15 residues long. The germline gives CDR1 SGHRS, CDR2 YFSETQ. In DNA, the CDR3 is TGCGCCAGCAGCTTGGCAGGGGGTGGGAATGAAAAACTGTTTTTT. This gives the protein CASSLAGGGNEKLFF.

The V gene is TRBV21-1, the J gene TRBJ1-1; the DNA was not compared with TRBD1, the D call given in the table. TRBV21-1 is listed as a pseudogene. The CDR3 loop spans 17 amino acids. DNA of the CDR3: TGTGCCAGCAGCAAAGAACAGGGGCTAGGGGGGAACACTGAAGCTTTCTTT. As protein: CASSKEQGLGGNTEAFF.

This chain joins TRBV28 and TRBJ1-2, with D perhaps TRBD1 (6 bases). CDR3 length equals 13 residues. Trimming left V 8 bases short and J 7 bases short, with 17 bases between. Germline V gene data show CDR1 as MDHEN and CDR2 as SYDVKM. CDR3 coding DNA: TGTGCCAGCGCGGTTGGGGGGGCGCGTGGCTACACCTTC. It translates to CASAVGGARGYTF.

The rearrangement links TRBV7-9 to TRBJ1-2, with D possibly matching TRBD1 (5 bases). The CDR3 extends over 15 amino acids. Trimming left V 5 bases short and J 3 bases short, with 16 bases between. From germline, CDR1 is SEHNR and CDR2 FQNEAQ (reference sequence). The DNA of the CDR3 is TGTGCCAGCAGCATCCTTGACAAAGGGGACTATGGCTACACCTTC. It codes for CASSILDKGDYGYTF.

The chain combines TRBV2 with TRBJ2-5; 9 nucleotides match TRBD2. Germline assignment: CDR1 SNHLY and CDR2 FYNNEI. V dropped 5 bases and J dropped 7; count of bases not matched to a gene: 5. The CDR3 contains 13 residues. The CDR3 DNA sequence: TGTGCCAGCAGTTCGGGACTAGCTGGGACCCAGTACTTC. Protein product: CASSSGLAGTQYF.

This sequence joins TRBV19 and TRBJ1-5; 9 bases fit TRBD1. From germline, CDR1 is LNHDA and CDR2 SQIVND (reference sequence). The CDR3 has 16 residues. With V trimmed by 5 bases and J by 0 bases, 5 bases remained unmatched. The DNA of the CDR3 is TGTGCCAGTAGTGGGGGGACAGGGCTTAGCAATCAGCCCCAGCATTTT. Translated: CASSGGTGLSNQPQHF. Full variable domain (rest looked up from reference TRBV19 and TRBJ1-5): DGGITQSPKYLFRKEGQNVTLSCEQNLNHDAMYWYRQDPGQGLRLIYYSQIVNDFQKGDIAEGYSVSREKKESFPLTVTSAQKNPTAFYLCASSGGTGLSNQPQHFGDGTRLSIL.

The chain combines TRBV11-3 with TRBJ2-2; D not certain. Trimming cost V 0 bases and J 0 bases, with 5 bases left between them. Germline V gene data show CDR1 as SGHNT and CDR2 as YENEEA. The CDR3 covers 15 residues. The CDR3 region is CASSLEQSNTGELFF. The CDR3 nucleotides read TGTGCCAGCAGCTTAGAACAGTCGAACACCGGGGAGCTGTTTTTT.

V is TRBV5-6 and J is TRBJ1-4; D might be TRBD1 (5 bases). Germline CDR1 and CDR2: SGHDT and YYEEEE. The CDR3 contains 18 residues. V lost 4 bases and J 0 bases, leaving 19 bases between the germline ends. This CDR3 is CASSLLGGDVATNEKLFF. CDR3 nucleotides: TGTGCCAGCAGCCTTCTGGGGGGAGATGTTGCAACTAATGAAAAACTGTTTTTT.

The sample holds a few counts of this clone. The V call is TRBV29-1, the J call TRBJ2-7, with D possibly matching TRBD1 (6 bases). Germline values: CDR1 SQVTM, CDR2 ANQGSEA. The CDR3 totals 13 residues. V lost 6 bases and J lost 5, with 17 bases in between. CDR3 sequence: CSVSTGRGNEQYF. The CDR3 DNA reads as TGCAGCGTCAGCACAGGGAGAGGAAACGAGCAGTACTTC.

V and J are TRBV12-5 and TRBJ1-1, with D unresolved. The ends were cut back, 5 bases at V and 0 bases at J, with 13 bases in the middle. Germline-derived CDR1 and CDR2 are LGHNT and FRNRAP. This CDR3 spans 15 amino acids. CDR3 DNA: TGTGCTAGTGGTGCCCCCGGGATTCTGAACACTGAAGCTTTCTTT. This sequence encodes CASGAPGILNTEAFF.

The V call is TRBV4-1, the J call TRBJ1-4; the match to TRBD1 covers 8 bases. Per germline, CDR1 MGHRA and CDR2 YSYEKL. The CDR3 extends over 14 amino acids. The V segment lost 0 bases and the J segment 8 bases; nucleotides outside the gene matches: 2. The CDR3 DNA sequence: TGCGCCAGCAGCCAAGATTGGACAGGGGAAAAACTGTTTTTT. It is translated as CASSQDWTGEKLFF.